The clone carrying this T cell receptor beta chain was counted between two and nine times. The antigen is undetermined. The sample belongs to a study of blood T cells in healthy people across ages. Across the study: About one barcoded beta molecule was captured per two T cells (by template switching). Study-level results: CMV infection status of these donors was not known.

Sample-barcoded 5' priming and a J-beta primer mix drove a second PCR of 7 to 11 cycles. TCRdb re-derived calls from the 5' RACE reads in MiXCR, one entry per CDR3 protein. Of about a million distinct CDR3 sequences detected, less than 45% appear once; the ten largest clones hold over 10%. The sequence was obtained from a man aged 18 to 30 in good health. Material for sequencing was blood.

The CDR3 nucleotides read TGTGCCATCAGTGAGGAGGTGAACACTGAAGCTTTCTTT. Translating gives CAISEEVNTEAFF. The chain employs TRBV10-3 and TRBJ1-1; D gene unclear. Germline CDR1 ENHRY, CDR2 SYGVKD. The CDR3 spans 13 residues. Between the trimmed V and J ends, which lost 2 bases and 0 bases, there was a span of 4 bases.